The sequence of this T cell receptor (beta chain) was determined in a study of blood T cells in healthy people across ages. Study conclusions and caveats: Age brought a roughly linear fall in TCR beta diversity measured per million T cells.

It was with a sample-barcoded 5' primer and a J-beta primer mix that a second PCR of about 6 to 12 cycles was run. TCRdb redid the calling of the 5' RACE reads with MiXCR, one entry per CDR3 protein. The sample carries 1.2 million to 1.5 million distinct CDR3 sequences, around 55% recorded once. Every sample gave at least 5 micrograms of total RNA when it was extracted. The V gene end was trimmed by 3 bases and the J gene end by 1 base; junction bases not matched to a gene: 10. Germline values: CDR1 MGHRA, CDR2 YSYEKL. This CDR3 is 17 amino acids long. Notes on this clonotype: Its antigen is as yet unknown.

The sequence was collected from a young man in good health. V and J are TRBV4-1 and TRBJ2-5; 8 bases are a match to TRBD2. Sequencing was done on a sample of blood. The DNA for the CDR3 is TGCGCCAGCAGCCAGCAGGGACTAGTGGGAGGCCAAGAGACCCAGTACTTC. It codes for CASSQQGLVGGQETQYF.